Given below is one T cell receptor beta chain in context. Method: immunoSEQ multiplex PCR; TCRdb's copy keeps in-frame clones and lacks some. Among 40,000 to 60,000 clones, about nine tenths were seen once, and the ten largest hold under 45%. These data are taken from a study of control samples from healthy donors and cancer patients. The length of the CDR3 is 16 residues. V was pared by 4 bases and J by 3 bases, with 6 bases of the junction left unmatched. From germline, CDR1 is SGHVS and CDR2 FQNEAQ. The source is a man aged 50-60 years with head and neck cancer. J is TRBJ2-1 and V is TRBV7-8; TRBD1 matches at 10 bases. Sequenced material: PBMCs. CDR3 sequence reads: CASSSTGQGYYNEQFF. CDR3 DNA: TGTGCCAGCAGCTCCACGGGACAGGGGTACTACAATGAGCAGTTCTTC.